Below, one T cell receptor (beta chain) is given with its context. Antigen: not known. Since all of the isolated RNA was reverse transcribed, expressed TCRB transcripts were what got sequenced. The protocol was immunoSEQ multiplex PCR, while the TCRdb copy is restricted to in-frame clones and leaves out a portion. The sample has around 300,000 clones, 11% seen once. Germline CDR1 SGHAT, CDR2 FQDESV (reference sequence). This CDR3 has 14 amino acids. V was clipped by 7 bases and J by 4 bases; unmatched bases: 8. The data were taken from a study of beta chain features in type 1 diabetes. Study summary: Patients and healthy donors were similar in age, gender and cell yields.

Regarding the study as a whole: When VDJ junctions were examined, type 1 diabetes patients showed fewer insertions and more deletions.

Blood was collected once per donor into heparin, averaging about 120 mL. Sequencing was performed on naive CD4+ T cells from blood. The receptor was isolated from a woman in her twenties or thirties in good health. This chain joins TRBV11-1 and TRBJ2-3, with 7 bases fitting TRBD2. The CDR3 DNA follows: TGTGCCAGCATCAGGACTAGACCCCCAGATACGCAGTATTTT. Amino acid sequence: CASIRTRPPDTQYF.